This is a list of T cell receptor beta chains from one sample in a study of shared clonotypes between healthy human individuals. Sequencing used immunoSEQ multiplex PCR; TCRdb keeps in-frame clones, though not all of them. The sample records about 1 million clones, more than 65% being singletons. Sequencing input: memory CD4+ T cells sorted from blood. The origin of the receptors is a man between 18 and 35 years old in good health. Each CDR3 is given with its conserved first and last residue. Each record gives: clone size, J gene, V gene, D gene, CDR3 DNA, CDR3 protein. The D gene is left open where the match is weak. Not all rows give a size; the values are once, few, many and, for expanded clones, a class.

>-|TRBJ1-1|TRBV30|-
TGTGCCACCAAGGTTATGAACACTGAAGCTTTCTTT
CATKVMNTEAFF
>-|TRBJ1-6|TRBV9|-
TGTGCCAGCAGCCCAGAGGGGGGGAGGGCCTCACCCCTCCACTTT
CASSPEGGRASPLHF
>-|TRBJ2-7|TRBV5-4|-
TGTGCCAGCAGCTTGGGAAGGGATTTCGGCGAGCAGTACTTC
CASSLGRDFGEQYF
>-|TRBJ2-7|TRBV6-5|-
TGTGCCAGCAGTTACTCGAAAAGCGCGGTGTTGGACTTC
CASSYSKSAVLDF
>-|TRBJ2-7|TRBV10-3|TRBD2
TGTGCCATCAGCGGACTAGCGGTGGGCTCCTACGGGCAGTACTTC
CAISGLAVGSYGQYF
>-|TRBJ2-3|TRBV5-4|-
TGTGCCAGCAGCTTGGCCCTCACGCCAGATACGCAGTATTTT
CASSLALTPDTQYF
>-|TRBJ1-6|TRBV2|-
TGTGCCAGCAAGGTCGCGAGCAGCTCCTATAATTCACCCCTCCACTTT
CASKVASSSYNSPLHF
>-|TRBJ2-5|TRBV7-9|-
TGTGCCAGCAGCTTACAACCGTGGGGTCAAGAGACCCAGTACTTC
CASSLQPWGQETQYF
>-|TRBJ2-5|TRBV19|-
TGTGCCAGTAGTTGGACAGACCAAGAGACCCAGTACTTC
CASSWTDQETQYF
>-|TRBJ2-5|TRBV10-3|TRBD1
TGTGCCATCAGGACAGGGATCAGGGAGACCCAGTACTTC
CAIRTGIRETQYF
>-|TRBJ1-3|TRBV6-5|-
TGTGCCAGCAGCCCACAGGGAAGCTCTGGAAACACCATATATTTT
CASSPQGSSGNTIYF
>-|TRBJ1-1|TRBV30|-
TGTGCCTGGAGTGGCCAGGTTAAAGCTGAAGCTTTCTTT
CAWSGQVKAEAFF
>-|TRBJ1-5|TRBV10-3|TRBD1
TGTGCCATCAGTGAACAGGGGGAGGATCAGCCCCAGCATTTT
CAISEQGEDQPQHF
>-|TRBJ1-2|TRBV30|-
TGTGCCTGGAGTGTATGGGGGGCTCGGTATGGCTACACCTTC
CAWSVWGARYGYTF
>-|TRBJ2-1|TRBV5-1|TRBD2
TGCGCCAGCAGCCCGGGACTAGCGGGAGGGTCCTCCTACAATGAGCAGTTCTTC
CASSPGLAGGSSYNEQFF
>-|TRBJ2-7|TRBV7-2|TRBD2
TGTGCCAGCAGCTTAGGCGGGAGCGGCGAGCAGTACTTC
CASSLGGSGEQYF
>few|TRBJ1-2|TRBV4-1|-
TGCGCCAGCAGCCAGGAACAGACCCTCAACTATGGCTACACCTTC
CASSQEQTLNYGYTF
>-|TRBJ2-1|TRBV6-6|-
TGTGCCAGCAGGGGAGGACAGGCCAGCTCCTACAATGAGCAGTTCTTC
CASRGGQASSYNEQFF
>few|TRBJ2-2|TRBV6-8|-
TGTGCCAGCAGTCAACATGGACGACGACACACCGGGGAGCTGTTTTTT
CASSQHGRRHTGELFF
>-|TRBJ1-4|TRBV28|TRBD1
TGTGCCAGCAGTACAGACAGGGATAATGAAAAACTGTTTTTT
CASSTDRDNEKLFF
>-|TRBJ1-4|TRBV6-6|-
TGTGCCAGCAGTTACTCGGGGCAGGGAGAAAAACTGTTTTTT
CASSYSGQGEKLFF
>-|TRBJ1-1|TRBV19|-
-
CASSIRARGGNTEAFF
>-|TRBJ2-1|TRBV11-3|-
TGTGCCAGCAGCTTGGCACTCGGGGAGCAGTTCTTC
CASSLALGEQFF
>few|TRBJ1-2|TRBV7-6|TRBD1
TGTGCCAGCAGCTTAGATACAGGGGGGACCTATGGCTACACCTTC
CASSLDTGGTYGYTF
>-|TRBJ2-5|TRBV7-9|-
TGTGCCAGCAGCCCGCGGGACGGCCCCGCGCTGGAGACCCAGTACTTC
CASSPRDGPALETQYF
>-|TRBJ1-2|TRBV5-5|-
TGTGCCAGCAGCTTGGAGCGCCAACATGGCTACACCTTC
CASSLERQHGYTF
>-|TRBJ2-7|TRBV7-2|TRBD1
TGTGCCAGCAGCCTGGAGGGACAGGTTTCGAACGAGCAGTACTTC
CASSLEGQVSNEQYF
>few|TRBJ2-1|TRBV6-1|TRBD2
TGTGCCAGCAGTGTCTCAGCGGGAGGGCCTATTGAGCAGTTCTTC
CASSVSAGGPIEQFF
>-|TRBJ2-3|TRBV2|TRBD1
TGTGCCAGCATTCGACAGGGCCAACTGGGCACAGATACGCAGTATTTT
CASIRQGQLGTDTQYF
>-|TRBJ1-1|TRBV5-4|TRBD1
TGTGCCAGCAGCCAGGGGGCGTCGAACACTGAAGCTTTCTTT
CASSQGASNTEAFF
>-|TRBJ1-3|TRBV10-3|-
TGTGCCATCACCATCGGACAGCACTCTGGAAACACCATATATTTT
CAITIGQHSGNTIYF
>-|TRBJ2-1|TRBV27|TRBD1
TGTGCCAGCAGCCCTTCAGGGGGCGATTTCAATGAGCAGTTCTTC
CASSPSGGDFNEQFF
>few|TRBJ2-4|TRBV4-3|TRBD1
TGCGCCAGCAGCCAAGCGCGGGGACAGGGGGCTTCTCTAGCCAAAAACATTCAGTACTTC
CASSQARGQGASLAKNIQYF
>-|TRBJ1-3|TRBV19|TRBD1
TGTGCCAGTAGTATGCCTCGGGGGGACAGTACTGGAAACACCATATATTTT
CASSMPRGDSTGNTIYF
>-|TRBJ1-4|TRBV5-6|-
TGTGCCACCTGGAGGTCGACTAATGAAAAACTGTTTTTT
CATWRSTNEKLFF
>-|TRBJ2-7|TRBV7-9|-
TGTGCCAGCAGCTTATTGGGCGCCGTTTACGAGCAGTACTTC
CASSLLGAVYEQYF
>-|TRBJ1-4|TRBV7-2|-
TGTGCCAGCAGCTACAGGACAACAACTAATGAAAAACTGTTTTTT
CASSYRTTTNEKLFF
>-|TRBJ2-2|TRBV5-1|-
TGCGCCAGCAGCTTGGGAGGGAGCGGGGAGCTGTTTTTT
CASSLGGSGELFF
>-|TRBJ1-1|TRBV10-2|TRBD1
TGCGCCAGCAGTGGACAGGGGGGGACTGAAGCTTTCTTT
CASSGQGGTEAFF
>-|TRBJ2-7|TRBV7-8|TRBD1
TGTGCCAGCAGCCCCCGGACAGGGGGCCTTGGCGAGCAGTACTTC
CASSPRTGGLGEQYF
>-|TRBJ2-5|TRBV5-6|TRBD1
TGTGCCAGCAGCGGGACAGGGGAACGGGAGCAGTACTTC
CASSGTGEREQYF
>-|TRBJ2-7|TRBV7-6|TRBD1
TGTGCCAGCAGCTTGGGGACAGCCTACGAGCAGTACTTC
CASSLGTAYEQYF
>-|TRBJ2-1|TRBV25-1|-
TGTGCCAGCACCCTAGGGGGGGGCCCCTCCAATGAGCAGTTCTTC
CASTLGGGPSNEQFF
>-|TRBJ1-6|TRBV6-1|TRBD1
TGTGCCAGCAGTGGCGGGACAGGGGGGGTCAGTAATTCACCCCTCCACTTT
CASSGGTGGVSNSPLHF
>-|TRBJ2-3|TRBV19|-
TGTGCCAGTAGTCCCGGCAGAAGAGGGGCAGATACGCAGTATTTT
CASSPGRRGADTQYF
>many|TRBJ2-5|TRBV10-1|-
TGCGCCAGCAGTCGGGACTCTGCCCAAGAGACCCAGTACTTC
CASSRDSAQETQYF
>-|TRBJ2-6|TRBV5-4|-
TGTGCCAGCAGCTTGGATCCGGCCTCTGGGGCCAACGTCCTGACTTTC
CASSLDPASGANVLTF
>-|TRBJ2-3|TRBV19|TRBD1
TGTGCCAGTAGTTTAGTGACAGGGGCCACAGATACGCAGTATTTT
CASSLVTGATDTQYF
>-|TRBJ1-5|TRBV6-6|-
TGTGCCAGCAGGCCCCAAGGTCGCAATCAGCCCCAGCATTTT
CASRPQGRNQPQHF
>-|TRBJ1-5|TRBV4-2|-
TGTGCCAGCAGCCAAGTTTTCAGGGAGGGTAACAATCAGCCCCAGCATTTT
CASSQVFREGNNQPQHF
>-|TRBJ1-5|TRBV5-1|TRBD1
TGCGCCAGCAGCTTGGAACCAGGGACAGACAACCAGCATTTT
CASSLEPGTDNQHF
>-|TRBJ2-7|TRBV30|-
TGTGCCTGGAGTTCCGATTGGACTGGCTACGAGCAGTACTTC
CAWSSDWTGYEQYF
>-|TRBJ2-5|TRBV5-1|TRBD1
TGCGCCAGCAGCTTGGCTGGACAGGGTCGGGAGACCCAGTACTTC
CASSLAGQGRETQYF
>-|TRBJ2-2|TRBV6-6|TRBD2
TGTGCCAGTAAGCGGGACGCGAACACCGGGGAGCTGTTTTTT
CASKRDANTGELFF
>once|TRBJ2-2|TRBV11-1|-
TGTGCCAGCAGCTTAGTTAACAGGGATAGAACCGGGGAGCTGTTTTTT
CASSLVNRDRTGELFF